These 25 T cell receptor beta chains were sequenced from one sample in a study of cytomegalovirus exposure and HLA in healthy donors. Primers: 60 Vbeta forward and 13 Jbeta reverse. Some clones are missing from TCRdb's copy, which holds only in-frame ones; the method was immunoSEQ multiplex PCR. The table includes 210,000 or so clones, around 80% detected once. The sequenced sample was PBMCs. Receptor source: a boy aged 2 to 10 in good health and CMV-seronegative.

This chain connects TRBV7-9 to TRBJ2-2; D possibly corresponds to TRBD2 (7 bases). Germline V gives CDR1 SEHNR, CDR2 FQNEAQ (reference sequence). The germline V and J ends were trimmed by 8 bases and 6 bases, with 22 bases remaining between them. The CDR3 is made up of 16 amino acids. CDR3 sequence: CASPQLGGGPAGELFF. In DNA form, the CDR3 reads TGTGCCAGCCCTCAACTAGGGGGAGGGCCCGCCGGGGAGCTGTTTTTT.

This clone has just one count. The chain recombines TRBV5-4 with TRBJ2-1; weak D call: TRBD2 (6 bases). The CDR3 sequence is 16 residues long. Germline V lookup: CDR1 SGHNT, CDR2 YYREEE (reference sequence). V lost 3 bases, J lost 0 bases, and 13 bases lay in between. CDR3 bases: TGTGCCAGCAGCTCACTTGGGGGGAGCTCCTACAATGAGCAGTTCTTC. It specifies CASSSLGGSSYNEQFF. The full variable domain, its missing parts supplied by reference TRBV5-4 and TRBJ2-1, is ETGVTQSPTHLIKTRGQQVTLRCSSQSGHNTVSWYQQALGQGPQFIFQYYREEENGRGNFPPRFSGLQFPNYSSELNVNALELDDSALYLCASSSLGGSSYNEQFFGPGTRLTVL.

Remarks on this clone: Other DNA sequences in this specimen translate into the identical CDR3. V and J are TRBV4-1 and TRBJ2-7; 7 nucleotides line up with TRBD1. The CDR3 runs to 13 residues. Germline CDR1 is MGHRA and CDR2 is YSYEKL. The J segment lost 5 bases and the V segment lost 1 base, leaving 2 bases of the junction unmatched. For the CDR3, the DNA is TGCGCCAGCAGCCAAGGTACAGGGGACGAGCAGTACTTC. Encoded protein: CASSQGTGDEQYF.

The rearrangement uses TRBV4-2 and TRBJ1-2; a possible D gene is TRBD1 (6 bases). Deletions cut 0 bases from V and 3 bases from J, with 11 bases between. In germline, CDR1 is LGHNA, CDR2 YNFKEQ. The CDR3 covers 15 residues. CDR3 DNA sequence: TGTGCCAGCAGCCAAGAGGCAGGGGTAGACTATGGCTACACCTTC. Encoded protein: CASSQEAGVDYGYTF.

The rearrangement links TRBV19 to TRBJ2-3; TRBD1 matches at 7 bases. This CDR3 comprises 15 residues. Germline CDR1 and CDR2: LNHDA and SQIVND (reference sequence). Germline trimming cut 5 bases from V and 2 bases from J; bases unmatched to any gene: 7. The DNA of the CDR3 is TGTGCCAGTAGTCCGGGGACAGATTTCACAGATACGCAGTATTTT. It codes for CASSPGTDFTDTQYF.

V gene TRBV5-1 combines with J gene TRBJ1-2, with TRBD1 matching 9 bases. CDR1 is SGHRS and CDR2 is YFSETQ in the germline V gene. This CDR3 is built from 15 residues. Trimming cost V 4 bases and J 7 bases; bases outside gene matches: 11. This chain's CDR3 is CASSAQGAPFFGYTF. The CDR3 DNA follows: TGCGCCAGCAGCGCACAGGGGGCGCCGTTTTTTGGCTACACCTTC.

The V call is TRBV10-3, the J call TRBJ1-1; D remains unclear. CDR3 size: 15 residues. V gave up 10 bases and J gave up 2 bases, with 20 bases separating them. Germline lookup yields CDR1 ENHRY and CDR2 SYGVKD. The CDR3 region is CATSGTGEVNTEAFF. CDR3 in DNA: TGTGCCACCAGCGGAACCGGGGAGGTTAACACTGAAGCTTTCTTT.

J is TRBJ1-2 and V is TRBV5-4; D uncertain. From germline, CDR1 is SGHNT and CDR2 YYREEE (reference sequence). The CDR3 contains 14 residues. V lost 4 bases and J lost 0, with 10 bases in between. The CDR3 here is CASSPLTSNYGYTF. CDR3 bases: TGTGCCAGCAGCCCGCTGACTTCTAACTATGGCTACACCTTC.

The CDR3 DNA reads TGTGCCAGCATCATAGGACAGGTGGTCACTGAAGCTTTCTTT. It encodes CASIIGQVVTEAFF. The chain has TRBV6-1 and TRBJ1-1; 7 bases match TRBD1. CDR3 length: 14 residues. V was clipped by 7 bases and J by 4 bases; unmatched bases: 9. Germline values: CDR1 MNHNS, CDR2 SASEGT.

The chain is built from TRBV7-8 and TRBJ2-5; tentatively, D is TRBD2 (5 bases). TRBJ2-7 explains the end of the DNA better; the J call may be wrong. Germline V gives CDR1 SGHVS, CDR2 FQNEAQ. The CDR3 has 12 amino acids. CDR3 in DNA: TGTGCCAGTGCCTCCGGGGTCTACGAGCAGTACTTC. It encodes CASASGVYEQYF.

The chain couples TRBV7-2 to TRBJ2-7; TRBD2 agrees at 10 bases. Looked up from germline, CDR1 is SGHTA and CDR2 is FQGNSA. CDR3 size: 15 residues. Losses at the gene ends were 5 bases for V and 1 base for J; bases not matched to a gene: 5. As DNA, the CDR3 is TGTGCCAGCAGCCCGACTAGCGGGCTTTCCTACGAGCAGTACTTC. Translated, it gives CASSPTSGLSYEQYF. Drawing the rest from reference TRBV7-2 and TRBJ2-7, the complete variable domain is GAGVSQSPSNKVTEKGKDVELRCDPISGHTALYWYRQSLGQGLEFLIYFQGNSAPDKSGLPSDRFSAERTGGSVSTLTIQRTQQEDSAVYLCASSPTSGLSYEQYFGPGTRLTVT.

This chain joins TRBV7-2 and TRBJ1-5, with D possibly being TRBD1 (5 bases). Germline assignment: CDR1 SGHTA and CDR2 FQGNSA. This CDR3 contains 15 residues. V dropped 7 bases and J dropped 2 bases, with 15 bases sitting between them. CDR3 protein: CASTKSGSGNQPQHF. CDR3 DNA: TGTGCCAGCACCAAGTCAGGGTCGGGCAATCAGCCCCAGCATTTT.

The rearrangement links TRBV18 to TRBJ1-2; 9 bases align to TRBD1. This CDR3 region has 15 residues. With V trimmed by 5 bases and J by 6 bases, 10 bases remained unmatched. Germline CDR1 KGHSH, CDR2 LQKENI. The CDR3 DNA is TGTGCCAGCTCATCTGGGACAGGGACGGGTAATGGCTACACCTTC. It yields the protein CASSSGTGTGNGYTF.

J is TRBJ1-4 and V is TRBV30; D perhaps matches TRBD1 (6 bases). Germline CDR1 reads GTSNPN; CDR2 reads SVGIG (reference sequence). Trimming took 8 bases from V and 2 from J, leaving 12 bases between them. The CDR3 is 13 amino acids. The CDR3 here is CAPVGQTNEKLFF. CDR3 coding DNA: TGTGCCCCAGTAGGACAGACTAATGAAAAACTGTTTTTT.

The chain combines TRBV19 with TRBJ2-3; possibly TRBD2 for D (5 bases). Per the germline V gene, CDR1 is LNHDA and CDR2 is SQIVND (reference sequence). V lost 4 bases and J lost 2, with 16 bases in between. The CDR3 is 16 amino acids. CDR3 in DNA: TGTGCCAGTAGTAAAAACCCAAACCGGGACACAGATACGCAGTATTTT. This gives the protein CASSKNPNRDTDTQYF.

The CDR3 DNA reads as TGTGCCAGCAGTGAAGAGGACAGGGTTCCCTACGAGCAGTACTTC. Translated, it gives CASSEEDRVPYEQYF. The V call is TRBV6-1, the J call TRBJ2-7; 8 bases line up with TRBD1. From germline, CDR1 is MNHNS and CDR2 SASEGT. This CDR3 contains 15 residues. V shed 1 base, J shed 2 bases, and the junction held 4 bases outside the gene matches.

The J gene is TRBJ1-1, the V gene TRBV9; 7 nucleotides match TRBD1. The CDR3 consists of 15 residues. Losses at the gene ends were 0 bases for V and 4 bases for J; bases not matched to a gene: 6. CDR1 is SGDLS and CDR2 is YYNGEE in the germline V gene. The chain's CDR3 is CASSVDPNRGTEAFF. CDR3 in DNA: TGTGCCAGCAGCGTAGACCCCAACAGGGGCACTGAAGCTTTCTTT.

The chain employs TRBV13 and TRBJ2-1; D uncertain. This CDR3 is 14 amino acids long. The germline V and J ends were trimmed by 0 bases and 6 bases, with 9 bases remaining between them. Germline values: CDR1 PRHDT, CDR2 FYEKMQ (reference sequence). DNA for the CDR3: TGTGCCAGCAGCTTAGGGATATCAGGCAATGAGCAGTTCTTC. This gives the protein CASSLGISGNEQFF.

The CDR3 sequence is CSVGPTSGSTQETQYF. CDR3 nucleotides: TGCAGCGTTGGCCCCACTAGCGGGAGTACGCAAGAGACCCAGTACTTC. The V and J genes are TRBV29-1 and TRBJ2-5, with 11 positions matching TRBD2. Germline CDR1 and CDR2: SQVTM and ANQGSEA. The CDR3 spans 16 residues. Trimming removed 4 bases from V and 2 bases from J; junction bases left unmatched: 9.

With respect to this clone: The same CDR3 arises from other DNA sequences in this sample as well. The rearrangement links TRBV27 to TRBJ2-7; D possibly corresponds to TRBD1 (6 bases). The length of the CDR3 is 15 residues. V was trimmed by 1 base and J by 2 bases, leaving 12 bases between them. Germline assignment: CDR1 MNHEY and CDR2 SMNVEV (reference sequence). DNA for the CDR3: TGTGCCAGCAGTTTATACAGGGTCGGTCCCTACGAGCAGTACTTC. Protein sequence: CASSLYRVGPYEQYF.

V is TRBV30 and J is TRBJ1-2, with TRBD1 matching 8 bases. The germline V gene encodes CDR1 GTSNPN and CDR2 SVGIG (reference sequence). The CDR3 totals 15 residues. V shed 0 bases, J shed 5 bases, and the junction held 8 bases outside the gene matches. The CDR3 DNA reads TGTGCCTGGAGTGTACGTCAGGGGGCGAGGTATGGCTACACCTTC. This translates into CAWSVRQGARYGYTF.

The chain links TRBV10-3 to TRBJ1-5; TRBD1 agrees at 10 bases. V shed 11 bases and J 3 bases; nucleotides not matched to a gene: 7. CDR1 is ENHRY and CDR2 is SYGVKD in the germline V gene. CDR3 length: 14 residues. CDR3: CASTGTGDNQPQHF. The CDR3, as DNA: TGTGCCTCCACGGGGACAGGGGACAATCAGCCCCAGCATTTT.

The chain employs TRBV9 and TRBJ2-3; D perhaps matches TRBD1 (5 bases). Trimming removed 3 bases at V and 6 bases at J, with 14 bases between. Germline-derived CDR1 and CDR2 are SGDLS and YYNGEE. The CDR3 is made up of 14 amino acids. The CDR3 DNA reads TGTGCCAGCAGCGGGTATGTGGGGCGGGATACGCAGTATTTT. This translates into CASSGYVGRDTQYF.

The CDR3 DNA reads as TGCGCCAGCAGCTTGGATAGCCGGACAGGGAGTTCTGGAAACACCATATATTTT. Its protein is CASSLDSRTGSSGNTIYF. The gene calls are TRBV5-1 and TRBJ1-3, with 8 positions matching TRBD1. V dropped 0 bases and J dropped 1; count of bases not matched to a gene: 9. Germline CDR1 SGHRS, CDR2 YFSETQ. CDR3 length: 18 residues.

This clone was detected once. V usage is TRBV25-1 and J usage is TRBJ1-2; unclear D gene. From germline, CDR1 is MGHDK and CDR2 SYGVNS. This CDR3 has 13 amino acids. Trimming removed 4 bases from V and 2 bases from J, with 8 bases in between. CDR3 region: CASSAPLNYGYTF. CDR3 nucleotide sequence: TGTGCCAGCAGTGCTCCTCTGAACTATGGCTACACCTTC.